A single sample is the source of the 27 T cell receptor beta chains below, sequenced in a study of T cells in women clearing cervical HPV infection (dated by TCRdb to the late 2010s). Preparation of the library involved the immunoSEQ multiplex PCR assay. TCRdb's version of the immuneACCESS table is confined to in-frame rearrangements and falls short of the full clone set. An unresolved V gene accounts for under half of the shortfall where checked; the remainder is of unknown origin. This sample's table has entries for fewer than 40,000 clones. About 7% of the sample is taken by the ten largest. The specimen sequenced was blood buffy coat. These receptors all stem from a woman aged 18 to 75 with a cervical HPV16 infection that either progressed to CIN3+ or cleared (not recorded which).

Notes on this clone: The read finishes 3 residues shy of the CDR3 end, and the germline J gene is used to complete it. The chain uses TRBV6-2 or TRBV6-3 and TRBJ1-2; a weak D match, TRBD1 (6 bases). Germline CDR1 MNHEY, CDR2 SVGEGT. The V gene lost 0 bases and the J gene lost 7 bases, with 18 bases spanning the gap. The CDR3 extends over 16 amino acids. The CDR3 bases that were read are TGTGCCAGCAGTTACTCGAGGGGCAGGGGAGTTCGTGGC. Its protein product is CASSYSRGRGVRG. The full CDR3 sequence reads CASSYSRGRGVRGYTF.

On this clone: Sequencing ends 3 residues short of the CDR3 end; the germline J gene provides the rest. The genes are TRBV10-3 and TRBJ2-2; perhaps TRBD1 as D (6 bases). The CDR3 is 17 amino acids. V lost 0 bases, J lost 0 bases, and 11 bases lay in between. Germline loops: CDR1 ENHRY, CDR2 SYGVKD. CDR3 DNA (partial): TGTGCCATCAGTGAGTCCCAGGGGCGGTCGAACACCGGGGAG. It yields the protein CAISESQGRSNTGE. The whole CDR3 is CAISESQGRSNTGELFF.

Details on this clone: The read ends 3 residues early relative to the CDR3; the germline J gene fills the gap. J is TRBJ1-2 and V is TRBV20-1; D unresolved. This CDR3 contains 12 residues. With 6 bases removed from V and 4 bases from J, the gap between germline ends came to 12 bases. The germline gives CDR1 DFQATT, CDR2 SNEGSKA (reference sequence). Partial CDR3 DNA: TGCAGTGCCACAGAGCTCTCCTATGGC. Amino acids: CSATELSYG. Given in full, the CDR3 is CSATELSYGYTF.

A remark on this clone: An end of the junction does not agree with germline; a read error may underlie this. Sequencing ends 3 residues short of the CDR3 end; the germline J gene provides the rest. The chain links TRBV4-2 to TRBJ2-2, with D unresolved. Germline V gene sequence: CDR1 LGHNA, CDR2 YNFKEQ. This CDR3 spans 16 amino acids. CDR3 loop: CASSQEGYQNTGELFF. Incomplete CDR3 DNA: TGCGCCAGCAGCCAAGAAGGTTACCAGAACACCGGGGAG.

Concerning this clone: The read ends 3 residues shy of where the CDR3 ends; the end is completed using the germline J gene. This sequence joins TRBV4-1 and TRBJ2-7; D is perhaps TRBD1 or TRBD2 (5 bases each). The germline CDR1 and CDR2 sequences are MGHRA and YSYEKL. Between the trimmed V and J ends, which lost 0 bases and 0 bases, there was a span of 9 bases. This CDR3 contains 15 residues. The CDR3 sequence: CASSQEVRGSYEQYF. Incomplete CDR3 DNA: TGCGCCAGCAGCCAAGAGGTGAGGGGCTCCTACGAG.

In regard to this clone: The CDR3 is cut off 3 residues early in the read; its end comes from the germline J gene. The chain carries TRBV6-2 or TRBV6-3 and TRBJ2-1; D gene uncertain. The CDR3 covers 15 residues. V lost 5 bases to trimming and J lost 2 bases, with 13 bases between them. Germline CDR1 is MNHEY and CDR2 is SVGEGT. The CDR3 sequence is CASSHGYKTYNEQFF. CDR3 DNA (partial): TGTGCCAGCAGTCACGGGTACAAGACCTACAATGAG.

As to this clone: With the read ending 3 residues before the CDR3 end, the germline J gene is used to fill in that end. This chain uses TRBV5-5 with TRBJ1-5; D possibly corresponds to TRBD1 (5 bases). V gave up 2 bases and J gave up 2 bases, with 11 bases separating them. Germline V lookup: CDR1 SGHKS, CDR2 YYEKEE (reference sequence). This CDR3 region has 15 residues. The CDR3: CASSFGGLGNQPQHF. CDR3 DNA (partial): TGTGCCAGCAGCTTTGGGGGGTTGGGCAATCAGCCC.

Worth noting for this clone: The CDR3 end is not reached by the read, which stops 3 residues before it; the germline J gene fills it in. The J gene is TRBJ2-7, the V gene TRBV20-1; D gene uncertain. V was trimmed by 3 bases and J by 5 bases, leaving 14 bases between them. The CDR3 covers 13 residues. The germline gives CDR1 DFQATT, CDR2 SNEGSKA (reference sequence). The CDR3 reads CSASPSGMNEQYF. The part of the CDR3 DNA that was read is TGCAGTGCTAGTCCGTCAGGTATGAACGAG.

On this clone itself: The read gets to within 3 residues of the CDR3 end, and the germline J gene fills in the rest. The chain has TRBV6-2 or TRBV6-3 and TRBJ1-2, with D maybe TRBD1 (5 bases). CDR1 and CDR2 (germline): MNHEY, SVGEGT. Trimming took off 5 bases at V and 4 bases at J, with 8 bases between the two ends. CDR3 length equals 12 residues. CDR3 sequence: CASSGGTYGYTF. The part of the CDR3 DNA that was read is TGTGCCAGCAGTGGGGGGACCTATGGC.

The CDR3 bases that were read are TGCAGTGCCCACGGTTCTAATGAAAAA. It specifies CSAHGSNEK. The entire CDR3 protein reads CSAHGSNEKLFF. The chain uses TRBV20-1 and TRBJ1-4; D is uncertain. Read sequence stops 3 residues before the CDR3 end, and the germline J gene provides the missing end. CDR1 and CDR2 from the germline V gene are DFQATT and SNEGSKA (reference sequence). The CDR3 length is 12 residues. V gave up 6 bases and J gave up 3 bases, with 8 bases separating them.

Concerning this clone: The DNA ends 3 residues before the CDR3 does, and the rest of the CDR3 is filled in from the germline J gene. The chain uses TRBV18 and TRBJ1-1; D unclear. Trimming pared 3 bases from V and 5 bases from J, leaving 16 bases between. In germline, CDR1 is KGHSH, CDR2 LQKENI. The CDR3 is 15 amino acids. The sequenced CDR3 bases are TGTGCCAGCTCACCTTCCAGGACCCCGGGGACTGAA. The encoded protein is CASSPSRTPGTE. The full-length CDR3 reads as CASSPSRTPGTEAFF.

With respect to this clone: Additional DNA sequences in this sample encode the identical CDR3. The sequenced part of the CDR3 DNA is TGTGCCAGTATCCCCGGGTCCAAGAGCTCTGGAAACACC. Its protein is CASIPGSKSSGNT. The CDR3 in its entirety is CASIPGSKSSGNTIYF. This sequence joins TRBV19 and TRBJ1-3; D is unresolved. With the read ending 3 residues before the CDR3 end, the germline J gene is used to fill in that end. V was cut by 7 bases and J by 0 bases, with 16 bases left in between. The CDR3 loop spans 16 amino acids. Looked up from germline, CDR1 is LNHDA and CDR2 is SQIVND (reference sequence).

Concerning this clone itself: Coverage ceases 3 residues before the CDR3 finishes, and the germline J gene fills in the end. The chain employs TRBV5-1 and TRBJ2-7, with 7 bases identical to TRBD1. The V gene's germline CDR1 is SGHRS and CDR2 YFSETQ. With 0 bases clipped from V and 3 bases from J, the junction kept 6 bases outside the gene matches. The CDR3 consists of 15 residues. CDR3 region: CASSLEPGQIYEQYF. The CDR3 bases that were read are TGCGCCAGCAGCTTGGAACCGGGACAGATCTACGAG.

The CDR3 sequence: CASSPLEGVFYDYTF. CDR3 DNA (partial): TGTGCCAGCAGCCCCTTAGAGGGGGTCTTCTACGAC. The chain uses TRBV7-2 and TRBJ1-2; possible D gene TRBD1, 6 bases. The CDR3 end lies 3 residues beyond the end of the read and is filled in from the germline J gene. Germline V gene data show CDR1 as SGHTA and CDR2 as FQGNSA. This CDR3 is built from 15 residues.

Regarding this clone: The read stops 3 residues short of the end of the CDR3; the missing end is completed from the germline J gene. This sequence joins TRBV20-1 and TRBJ1-4; D gene unclear. The germline V and J ends were trimmed by 1 base and 6 bases, with 12 bases remaining between them. In germline, CDR1 is DFQATT, CDR2 SNEGSKA (reference sequence). The CDR3 loop spans 14 amino acids. The part of the CDR3 DNA that was read is TGCAGTGCTAGAGGCTCCGAAGGGTATGAAAAA. It is translated as CSARGSEGYEK. The CDR3 as a whole reads CSARGSEGYEKLFF.

In regard to this clone: Sequence at one end of the junction differs from germline and may be a read error. The read ends 3 residues shy of where the CDR3 ends; the end is completed using the germline J gene. The rearrangement uses TRBV4-2 and TRBJ2-2, with TRBD2 matching over 7 bases. The CDR3 runs to 16 residues. Germline loops: CDR1 LGHNA, CDR2 YNFKEQ. The CDR3 protein is CASSQASGRNTGELFF. CDR3 DNA, as far as it was read: TGCGCCAGCAGCCAGGCTAGCGGCCGGAACACCGGGGAG.

For this clone: The observed sequence ends 3 residues before the CDR3 terminus, with the missing tail filled in from the germline J gene. The chain employs TRBV12-3 or TRBV12-4 and TRBJ2-3; a weak D match, TRBD1 (6 bases). Trimming removed 1 base at V and 2 bases at J, with 7 bases between. This CDR3 contains 14 residues. The covered CDR3 bases are TGTGCCAGCAGTTTAGGGGGGCTCACAGATACG. It encodes CASSLGGLTDT. The whole CDR3 sequence is CASSLGGLTDTQYF.

Worth noting for this clone: The sequenced fragment ends 3 residues before the CDR3 boundary, so the rest is inferred from the germline J gene. The rearrangement joins TRBV5-6 to TRBJ1-2; TRBD1 agrees at 7 bases. Germline CDR1 reads SGHDT; CDR2 reads YYEEEE. This CDR3 region has 13 residues. This CDR3 is CASSFWQGGGYTF. The sequenced CDR3 bases are TGTGCCAGCAGCTTTTGGCAGGGGGGCGGC.

About this clone itself: The read ends 3 residues shy of where the CDR3 ends; the end is completed using the germline J gene. The chain has TRBV5-4 and TRBJ1-6, with 9 bases aligning to TRBD1. The CDR3 runs to 16 residues. V lost 4 bases and J lost 9; bases outside the gene matches: 11. The V gene's germline CDR1 is SGHNT and CDR2 YYREEE (reference sequence). The chain's CDR3 is CASSAAGTGFSSPLHF. Incomplete CDR3 DNA: TGTGCCAGCAGCGCGGCCGGGACAGGGTTTAGTTCACCC.

Of note for this clone: With the read ending 3 residues before the CDR3 end, the germline J gene is used to fill in that end. This sequence joins TRBV7-2 and TRBJ1-1, with 7 nucleotides matching TRBD1. With V trimmed by 4 bases and J by 6 bases, 8 bases remained unmatched. This CDR3 has 14 amino acids. Germline-derived CDR1 and CDR2 are SGHTA and FQGNSA. The CDR3 protein is CASSYIQGLPEAFF. The sequenced CDR3 bases are TGTGCCAGCAGCTATATACAGGGGCTGCCTGAA.

In regard to this clone: With the read ending 3 residues before the CDR3 end, the germline J gene is used to fill in that end. This chain joins TRBV30 and TRBJ2-4; possibly TRBD1 for D (5 bases). Germline CDR1 reads GTSNPN; CDR2 reads SVGIG (reference sequence). The CDR3 has 12 amino acids. The DNA read from the CDR3 is TGTGCCTGGAGTGTCAGGGCCTATGGT. Protein: CAWSVRAYG. The whole CDR3 protein is CAWSVRAYGQYF.

Of note for this clone: Read data end 3 residues before the CDR3 end; the end is taken from the germline J gene. This chain joins TRBV20-1 and TRBJ1-1; D not certain. The V gene's germline CDR1 is DFQATT and CDR2 SNEGSKA (reference sequence). V was cut by 2 bases and J by 7 bases, with 11 bases left in between. This CDR3 has 12 amino acids. The CDR3 loop reads CSARYTGVEAFF. The part of the CDR3 DNA that was read is TGCAGTGCTAGATACACCGGGGTTGAA.

Of note for this clone: The read terminates 3 residues ahead of where the CDR3 ends, so the germline J gene completes it. The chain links TRBV27 to TRBJ1-6; D unclear. The CDR3 is 12 amino acids. The V end was cut by 5 bases, the J end by 5 bases, with 4 bases between. Germline values: CDR1 MNHEY, CDR2 SMNVEV (reference sequence). Partial CDR3 DNA: TGTGCCAGCAGTGACAATAATTCACCC. Amino acid sequence: CASSDNNSP. The whole CDR3 region reads CASSDNNSPLHF.

As to this clone: The CDR3 is cut off 3 residues early in the read; its end comes from the germline J gene. J is TRBJ1-2 and V is TRBV30; D uncertain. Germline V gives CDR1 GTSNPN, CDR2 SVGIG (reference sequence). The CDR3 contains 14 residues. The CDR3 bases that were read are TGTGCCTGGAGTAAGGGTCTAAACACAGATACC. Translating gives CAWSKGLNTDT. The full CDR3 protein reads CAWSKGLNTDTYTF.

Comment on this clone: The read ends 3 residues before the CDR3 terminus; that terminus is restored from the germline J gene. The chain employs TRBV5-4 and TRBJ1-2; 9 bases agree with TRBD1. The germline V gene has CDR1 SGHNT and CDR2 YYREEE (reference sequence). The CDR3 covers 15 residues. The CDR3 bases that were read are TGTGCCAGCAGCTTCACCGGGACAGGGATATACGAC. Translating it yields CASSFTGTGIYD. In full, the CDR3 reads CASSFTGTGIYDYTF.

In the case of this clone: The CDR3 is cut off 3 residues early in the read; its end comes from the germline J gene. V gene TRBV20-1 combines with J gene TRBJ2-2, with TRBD2 identical over 9 bases. The germline gives CDR1 DFQATT, CDR2 SNEGSKA (reference sequence). V shed 3 bases and J 1 base; nucleotides not matched to a gene: 3. This CDR3 comprises 15 residues. The part of the CDR3 DNA that was read is TGCAGTGCTAGGCGGACTAGCGAGAACACCGGGGAG. This gives the protein CSARRTSENTGE. The full CDR3 protein reads CSARRTSENTGELFF.

As concerns this clone: The CDR3 end falls 3 residues outside the read, so it is completed with the germline J gene. This rearrangement joins TRBV20-1 to TRBJ1-1, with 7 bases aligning to TRBD1. CDR1 and CDR2 from the germline V gene are DFQATT and SNEGSKA (reference sequence). Germline trimming cut 4 bases from V and 2 bases from J; bases unmatched to any gene: 10. The CDR3 is 15 residues long. CDR3 loop: CSATRTGVQNTEAFF. CDR3 bases read: TGCAGTGCTACACGCACAGGGGTCCAAAACACTGAA.